The source of this T cell receptor beta chain is a study of CD8 T cells in ankylosing spondylitis. TCRdb re-analysed the 5' RACE reads in MiXCR, keeping a single row per CDR3 protein. The table lists some 140,000 distinct CDR3 sequences, more than 7% of them singletons. This clonotype showed up many times. What was sequenced was synovial fluid, either unsorted or a sorted T cell fraction (not recorded which). The origin of this receptor is a male donor with ankylosing spondylitis.

The CDR3 region is CSAFGTDPRGEAFF. The DNA of the CDR3 is TGCAGTGCCTTCGGGACCGACCCACGCGGTGAAGCTTTCTTT. The rearrangement links TRBV20-1 to TRBJ1-1; D is possibly TRBD1 (5 bases). Trimming cost V 6 bases and J 7 bases, with 21 bases left between them. CDR3 length: 14 amino acids. The germline gives CDR1 DFQATT, CDR2 SNEGSKA (reference sequence).